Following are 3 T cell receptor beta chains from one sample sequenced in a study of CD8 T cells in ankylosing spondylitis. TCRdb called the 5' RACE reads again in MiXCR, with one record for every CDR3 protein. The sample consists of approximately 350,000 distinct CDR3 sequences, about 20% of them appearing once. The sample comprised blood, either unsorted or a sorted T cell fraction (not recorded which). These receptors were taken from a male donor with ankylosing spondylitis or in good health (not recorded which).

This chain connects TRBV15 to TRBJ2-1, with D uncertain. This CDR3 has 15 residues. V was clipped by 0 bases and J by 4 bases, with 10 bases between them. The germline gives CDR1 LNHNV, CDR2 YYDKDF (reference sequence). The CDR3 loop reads CATSRDRSPYNEQFF. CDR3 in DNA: TGTGCCACCAGCAGAGATAGGTCACCTTACAATGAGCAGTTCTTC. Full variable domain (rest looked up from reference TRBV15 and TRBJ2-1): DAMVIQNPRYQVTQFGKPVTLSCSQTLNHNVMYWYQQKSSQAPKLLFHYYDKDFNNEADTPDNFQSRRPNTSFCFLDIRSPGLGDTAMYLCATSRDRSPYNEQFFGPGTRLTVL.

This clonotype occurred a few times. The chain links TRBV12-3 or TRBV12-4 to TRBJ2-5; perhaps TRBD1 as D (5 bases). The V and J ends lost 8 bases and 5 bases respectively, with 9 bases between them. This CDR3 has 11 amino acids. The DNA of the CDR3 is TGTGCCAGCTGCGCAGGGGAGACCCAGTACTTC. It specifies CASCAGETQYF.

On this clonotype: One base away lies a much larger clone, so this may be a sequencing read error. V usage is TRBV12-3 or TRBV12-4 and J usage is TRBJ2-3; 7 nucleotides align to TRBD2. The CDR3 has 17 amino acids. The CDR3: CAGSHPAGMTSTDTQYF. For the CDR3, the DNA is TGTGCCGGCAGTCATCCAGCGGGGATGACTAGCACAGATACGCAGTATTTT.